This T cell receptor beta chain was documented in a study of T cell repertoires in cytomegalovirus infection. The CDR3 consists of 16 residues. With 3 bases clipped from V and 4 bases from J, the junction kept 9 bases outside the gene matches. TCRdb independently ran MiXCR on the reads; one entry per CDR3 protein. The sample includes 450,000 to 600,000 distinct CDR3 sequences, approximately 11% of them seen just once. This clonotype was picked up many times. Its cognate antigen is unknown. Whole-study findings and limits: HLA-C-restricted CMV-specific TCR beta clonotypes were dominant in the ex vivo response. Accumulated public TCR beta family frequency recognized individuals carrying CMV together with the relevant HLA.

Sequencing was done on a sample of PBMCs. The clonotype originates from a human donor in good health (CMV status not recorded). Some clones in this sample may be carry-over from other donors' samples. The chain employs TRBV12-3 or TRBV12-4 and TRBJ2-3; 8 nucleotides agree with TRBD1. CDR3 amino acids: CASSFGAGGVADTQYF. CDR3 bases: TGTGCCAGCAGTTTTGGGGCAGGGGGCGTAGCAGATACGCAGTATTTT.